This paragraph covers one T cell receptor beta chain sequence. This entry belongs to a study of control samples from healthy donors and cancer patients. V lost 5 bases, J lost 0 bases, and 11 bases lay in between. The CDR3 extends over 15 amino acids. CDR1 and CDR2 from the germline V gene are MNHEY and SVGEGT. TCRdb's copy holds only in-frame clones and misses some; the assay was immunoSEQ multiplex PCR. The sample has roughly 100,000 clones; 70% to 90% are singletons. The TCR sequence derives from a woman aged 45 to 65 in good health. The genes are TRBV6-2 or TRBV6-3 and TRBJ2-4; D is uncertain. The sample taken for sequencing was blood. The CDR3 DNA reads as TGTGCCAGCAGTATCCGTTACGTAGCCAAAAACATTCAGTACTTC. It encodes CASSIRYVAKNIQYF.